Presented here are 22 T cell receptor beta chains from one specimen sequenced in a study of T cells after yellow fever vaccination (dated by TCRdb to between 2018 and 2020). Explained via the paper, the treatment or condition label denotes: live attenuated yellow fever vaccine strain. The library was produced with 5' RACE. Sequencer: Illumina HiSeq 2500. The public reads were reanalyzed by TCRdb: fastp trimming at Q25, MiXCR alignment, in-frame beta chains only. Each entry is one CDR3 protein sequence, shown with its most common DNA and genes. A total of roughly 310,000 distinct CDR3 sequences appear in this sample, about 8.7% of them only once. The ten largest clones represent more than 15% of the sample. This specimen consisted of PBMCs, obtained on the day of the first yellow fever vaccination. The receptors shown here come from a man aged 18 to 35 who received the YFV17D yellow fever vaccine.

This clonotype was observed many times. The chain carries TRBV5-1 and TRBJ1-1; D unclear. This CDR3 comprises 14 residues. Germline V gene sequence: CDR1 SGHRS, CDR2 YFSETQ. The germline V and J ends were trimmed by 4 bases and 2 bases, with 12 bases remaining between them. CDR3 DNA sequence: TGCGCCAGCAGCCCTGGTTTTGGTAACACTGAAGCTTTCTTT. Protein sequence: CASSPGFGNTEAFF.

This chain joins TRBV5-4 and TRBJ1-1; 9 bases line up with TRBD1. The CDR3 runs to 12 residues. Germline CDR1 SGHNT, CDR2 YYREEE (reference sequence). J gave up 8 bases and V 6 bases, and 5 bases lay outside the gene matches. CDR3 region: CASNLGTGEAFF. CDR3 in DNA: TGTGCCAGCAACCTAGGGACAGGGGAAGCTTTCTTT.

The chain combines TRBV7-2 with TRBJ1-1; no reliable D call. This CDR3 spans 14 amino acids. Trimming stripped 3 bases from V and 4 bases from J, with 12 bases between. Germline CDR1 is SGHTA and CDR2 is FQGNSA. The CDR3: CASSFYGGRTEAFF. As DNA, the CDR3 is TGTGCCAGCAGCTTTTACGGCGGGCGCACTGAAGCTTTCTTT. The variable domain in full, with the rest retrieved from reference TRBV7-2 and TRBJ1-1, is GAGVSQSPSNKVTEKGKDVELRCDPISGHTALYWYRQSLGQGLEFLIYFQGNSAPDKSGLPSDRFSAERTGGSVSTLTIQRTQQEDSAVYLCASSFYGGRTEAFFGQGTRLTVV.

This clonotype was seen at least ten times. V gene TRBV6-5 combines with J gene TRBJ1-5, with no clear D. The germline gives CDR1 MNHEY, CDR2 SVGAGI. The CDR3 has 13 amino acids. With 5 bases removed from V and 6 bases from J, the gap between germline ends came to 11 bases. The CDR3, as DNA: TGTGCCAGCAGTGAGCTCGAGGGTCAGCCCCAGCATTTT. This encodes CASSELEGQPQHF.

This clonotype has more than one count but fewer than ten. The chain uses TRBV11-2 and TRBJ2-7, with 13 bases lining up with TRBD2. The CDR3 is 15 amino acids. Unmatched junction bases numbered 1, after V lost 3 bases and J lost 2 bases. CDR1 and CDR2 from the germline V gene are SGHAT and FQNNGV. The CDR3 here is CASSLTSGGPYEQYF. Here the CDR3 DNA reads TGTGCCAGCAGCTTGACTAGCGGGGGGCCCTACGAGCAGTACTTC.

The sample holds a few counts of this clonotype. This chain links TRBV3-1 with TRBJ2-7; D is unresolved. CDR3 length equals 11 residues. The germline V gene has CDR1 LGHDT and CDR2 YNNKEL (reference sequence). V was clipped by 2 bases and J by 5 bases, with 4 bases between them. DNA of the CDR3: TGTGCCAGCAGCCAATACCACGAGCAGTACTTC. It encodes CASSQYHEQYF.

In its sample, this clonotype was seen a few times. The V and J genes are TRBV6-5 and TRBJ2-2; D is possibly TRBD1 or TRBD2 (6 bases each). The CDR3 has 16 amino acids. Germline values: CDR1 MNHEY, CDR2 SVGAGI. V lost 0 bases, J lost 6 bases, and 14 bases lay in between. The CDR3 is CASSYSTGGHAGELFF. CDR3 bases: TGTGCCAGCAGTTACTCGACCGGGGGCCACGCCGGGGAGCTGTTTTTT.

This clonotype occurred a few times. The CDR3 bases are TGCGCCAGCAGCAACGTTGGGGGGTTTGAGGGCTACACCTTC. Protein: CASSNVGGFEGYTF. This sequence joins TRBV4-3 and TRBJ1-2; D is perhaps TRBD1 (5 bases). This CDR3 has 14 amino acids. The germline V and J ends were trimmed by 5 bases and 8 bases, with 18 bases remaining between them. CDR1 LGHNA and CDR2 YSLEER come from the germline V gene.

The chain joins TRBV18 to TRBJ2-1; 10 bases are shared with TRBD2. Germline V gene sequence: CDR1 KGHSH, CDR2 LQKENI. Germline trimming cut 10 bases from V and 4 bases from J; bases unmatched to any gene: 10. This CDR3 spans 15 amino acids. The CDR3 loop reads CATSGGLAEYNEQFF. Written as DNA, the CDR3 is TGTGCCACCTCGGGCGGACTAGCGGAATACAATGAGCAGTTCTTC.

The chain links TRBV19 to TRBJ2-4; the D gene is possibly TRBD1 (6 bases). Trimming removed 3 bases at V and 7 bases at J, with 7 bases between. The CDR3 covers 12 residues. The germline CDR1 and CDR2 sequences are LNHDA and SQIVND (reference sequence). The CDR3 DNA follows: TGTGCCAGTAGTATTACAGGGAACATTCAGTACTTC. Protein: CASSITGNIQYF.

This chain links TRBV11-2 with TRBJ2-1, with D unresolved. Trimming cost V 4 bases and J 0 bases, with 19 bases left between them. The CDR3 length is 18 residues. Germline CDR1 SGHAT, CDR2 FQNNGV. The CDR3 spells CASSSRVSSAGSYNEQFF. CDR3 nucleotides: TGTGCCAGCAGCTCACGCGTCTCATCGGCCGGCTCCTACAATGAGCAGTTCTTC.

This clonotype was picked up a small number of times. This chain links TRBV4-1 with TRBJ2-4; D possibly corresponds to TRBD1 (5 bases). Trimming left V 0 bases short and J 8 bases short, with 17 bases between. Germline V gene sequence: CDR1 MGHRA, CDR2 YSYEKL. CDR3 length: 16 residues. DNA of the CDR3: TGCGCCAGCAGCCAAGACGGATCCACAGGTGGGGACATTCAGTACTTC. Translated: CASSQDGSTGGDIQYF.

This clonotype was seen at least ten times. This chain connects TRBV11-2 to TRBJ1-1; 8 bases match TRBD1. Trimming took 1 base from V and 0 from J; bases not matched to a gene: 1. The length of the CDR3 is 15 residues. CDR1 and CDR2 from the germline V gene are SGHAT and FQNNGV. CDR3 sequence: CASSLAGGLNTEAFF. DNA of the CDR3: TGTGCCAGCAGCTTAGCAGGGGGCCTGAACACTGAAGCTTTCTTT.

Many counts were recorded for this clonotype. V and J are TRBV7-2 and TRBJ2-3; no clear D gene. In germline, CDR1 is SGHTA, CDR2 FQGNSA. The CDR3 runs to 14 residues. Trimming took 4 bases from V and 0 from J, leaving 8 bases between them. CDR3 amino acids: CASSSGYSTDTQYF. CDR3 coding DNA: TGTGCCAGCAGCTCAGGATACAGCACAGATACGCAGTATTTT.

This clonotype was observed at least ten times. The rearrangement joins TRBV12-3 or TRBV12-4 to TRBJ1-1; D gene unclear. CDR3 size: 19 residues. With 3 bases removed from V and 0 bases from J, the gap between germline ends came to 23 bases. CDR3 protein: CASSFSGRPSVFMNTEAFF. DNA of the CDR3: TGTGCCAGCAGTTTCAGCGGCCGTCCTTCAGTATTCATGAACACTGAAGCTTTCTTT.

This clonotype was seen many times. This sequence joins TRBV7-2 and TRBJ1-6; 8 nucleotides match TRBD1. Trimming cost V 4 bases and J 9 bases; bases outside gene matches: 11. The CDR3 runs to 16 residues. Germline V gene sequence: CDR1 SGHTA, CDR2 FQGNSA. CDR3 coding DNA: TGTGCCAGCAGCTCTAACTCGGACAGGGTGTCTTCACCCCTCCACTTT. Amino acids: CASSSNSDRVSSPLHF.

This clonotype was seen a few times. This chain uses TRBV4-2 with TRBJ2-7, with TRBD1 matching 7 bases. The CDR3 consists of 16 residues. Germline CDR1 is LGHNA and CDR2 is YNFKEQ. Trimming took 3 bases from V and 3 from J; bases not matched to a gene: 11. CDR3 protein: CASSQTRDSAFYEQYF. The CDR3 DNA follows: TGTGCCAGCAGCCAGACCCGGGACAGCGCTTTCTACGAGCAGTACTTC.

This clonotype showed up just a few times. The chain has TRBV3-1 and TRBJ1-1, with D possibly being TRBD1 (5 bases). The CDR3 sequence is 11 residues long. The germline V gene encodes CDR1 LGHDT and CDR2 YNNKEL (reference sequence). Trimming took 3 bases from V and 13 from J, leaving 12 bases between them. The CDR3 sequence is CASSHGGWVFF. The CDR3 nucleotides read TGTGCCAGCAGCCATGGGGGATGGGTTTTCTTT.

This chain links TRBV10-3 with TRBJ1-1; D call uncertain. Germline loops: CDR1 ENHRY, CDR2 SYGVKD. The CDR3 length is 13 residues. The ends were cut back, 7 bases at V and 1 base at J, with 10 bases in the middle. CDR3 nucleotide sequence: TGTGCCATCAAGAACGACTGGAACACTGAAGCTTTCTTT. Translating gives CAIKNDWNTEAFF.

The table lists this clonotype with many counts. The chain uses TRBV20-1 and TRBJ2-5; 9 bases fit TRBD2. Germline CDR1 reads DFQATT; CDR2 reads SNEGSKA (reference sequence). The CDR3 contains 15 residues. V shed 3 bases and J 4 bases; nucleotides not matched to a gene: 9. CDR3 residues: CSASDFSRGGETQYF. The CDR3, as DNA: TGCAGTGCTAGCGATTTTTCGCGGGGGGGAGAGACCCAGTACTTC.

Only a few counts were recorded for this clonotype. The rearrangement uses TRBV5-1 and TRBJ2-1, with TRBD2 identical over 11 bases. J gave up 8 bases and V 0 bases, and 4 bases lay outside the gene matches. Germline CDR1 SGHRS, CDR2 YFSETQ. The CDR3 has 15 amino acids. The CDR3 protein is CASSLGSGGVDEQFF. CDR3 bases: TGCGCCAGCAGCTTGGGTAGCGGGGGGGTCGATGAGCAGTTCTTC.

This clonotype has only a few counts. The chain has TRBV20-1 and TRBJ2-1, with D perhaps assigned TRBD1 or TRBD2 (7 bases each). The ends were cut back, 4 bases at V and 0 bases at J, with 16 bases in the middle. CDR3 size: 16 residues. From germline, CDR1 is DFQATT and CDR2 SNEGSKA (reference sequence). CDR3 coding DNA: TGCAGTGCTAAAAACTTCAGGGGGGGCTCCTACAATGAGCAGTTCTTC. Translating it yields CSAKNFRGGSYNEQFF.